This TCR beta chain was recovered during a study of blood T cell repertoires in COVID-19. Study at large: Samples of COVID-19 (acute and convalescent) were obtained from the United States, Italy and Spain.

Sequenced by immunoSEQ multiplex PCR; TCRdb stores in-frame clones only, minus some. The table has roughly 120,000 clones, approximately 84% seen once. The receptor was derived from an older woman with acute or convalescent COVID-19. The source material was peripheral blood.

The CDR3 DNA is TGTGCCAGCAGTGGGGACACCTACTCTGAAGCTTTCTTT. Translating it yields CASSGDTYSEAFF. J is TRBJ1-1 and V is TRBV2, with a possible D match to TRBD1 (6 bases). This CDR3 region has 13 residues. Trimming cost V 4 bases and J 6 bases, with 12 bases left between them. Per germline, CDR1 SNHLY and CDR2 FYNNEI.